Below, 29 T cell receptor beta chains from the same sample are listed, as sequenced in a study of shared clonotypes between healthy human individuals. The assay was immunoSEQ multiplex PCR, and TCRdb's table has in-frame clones only and misses some. The sample lists about 2.4 million clones, around 94% occurring once. The sample consisted of naive CD4+ T cells sorted from blood. The sample's subset: CD45RA+ positively selected. The source is a man aged 18 to 29 in good health.

The V gene is TRBV9, the J gene TRBJ2-3; TRBD2 is a possible D gene (5 bases). Germline CDR1 reads SGDLS; CDR2 reads YYNGEE. The CDR3 runs 14 residues. V was trimmed by 0 bases and J by 4 bases, leaving 9 bases between them. The CDR3 loop is CASSVVARADTQYF. The CDR3 nucleotides are TGTGCCAGCAGCGTAGTTGCGAGGGCAGATACGCAGTATTTT.

A note on this clone: This sample includes further DNA sequences coding for the same CDR3. The rearrangement joins TRBV10-3 to TRBJ2-7; no definite D call. V was clipped by 3 bases and J by 0 bases, with 12 bases between them. CDR1 and CDR2 from the germline V gene are ENHRY and SYGVKD. The CDR3 consists of 15 residues. The CDR3 is CAISDQALGSYEQYF. CDR3 sequence (DNA): TGTGCCATCAGTGACCAGGCATTGGGCTCCTACGAGCAGTACTTC.

The chain uses TRBV11-2 and TRBJ1-4; D is perhaps TRBD1 (6 bases). Germline V gene lookup returns CDR1 SGHAT and CDR2 FQNNGV. The length of the CDR3 is 14 residues. Trimming cost V 4 bases and J 8 bases, with 14 bases left between them. Here the CDR3 DNA reads TGTGCCAGCAGCTCAATGGGGGGGCGAGAAAAACTGTTTTTT. This codes for CASSSMGGREKLFF. Variable domain in full (rest from reference TRBV11-2 and TRBJ1-4): EAGVAQSPRYKIIEKRQSVAFWCNPISGHATLYWYQQILGQGPKLLIQFQNNGVVDDSQLPKDRFSAERLKGVDSTLKIQPAKLEDSAVYLCASSSMGGREKLFFGSGTQLSVL.

This chain uses TRBV10-2 with TRBJ2-5; maybe TRBD1 (5 bases). The CDR3 sequence is 13 residues long. Trimming took 10 bases from V and 0 from J, leaving 12 bases between them. Germline V CDR1 and CDR2: WSHSY, SAAADI. CDR3 residues: CATAKGYQETQYF. DNA for the CDR3: TGCGCCACCGCCAAGGGGTACCAAGAGACCCAGTACTTC.

This CDR3 reads CASSLVPDSSYEQYF. The CDR3 nucleotides are TGTGCCAGCAGCTTAGTGCCAGATAGCTCCTACGAGCAGTACTTC. The chain is built from TRBV11-2 and TRBJ2-7; no reliable D call. CDR1 is SGHAT, CDR2 FQNNGV, per germline. The CDR3 spans 15 residues. The V end was cut by 1 base, the J end by 0 bases, with 10 bases between.

The chain is built from TRBV11-1 and TRBJ1-5; D is possibly TRBD1 (6 bases). Per the germline V gene, CDR1 is SGHAT and CDR2 is FQDESV (reference sequence). Deletions cut 4 bases from V and 2 bases from J, with 18 bases between. The CDR3 spans 17 residues. DNA for the CDR3: TGTGCCAGCAGCTCCCGCCGGGGGCGCTTTGGCAATCAGCCCCAGCATTTT. Residues: CASSSRRGRFGNQPQHF.

This clone was observed a few times. V is TRBV5-4 and J is TRBJ1-1; D not resolved. The CDR3 extends over 13 amino acids. Between the trimmed V and J ends, which lost 4 bases and 5 bases, there was a span of 12 bases. The germline V gene encodes CDR1 SGHNT and CDR2 YYREEE (reference sequence). The CDR3, as DNA: TGTGCCAGCAGCCCCCCGGTAGGGACTGAAGCTTTCTTT. It codes for CASSPPVGTEAFF. The variable domain in full, completed from reference TRBV5-4 and TRBJ1-1, reads ETGVTQSPTHLIKTRGQQVTLRCSSQSGHNTVSWYQQALGQGPQFIFQYYREEENGRGNFPPRFSGLQFPNYSSELNVNALELDDSALYLCASSPPVGTEAFFGQGTRLTVV.

The chain combines TRBV4-3 with TRBJ1-5; D not certain. The CDR3 spans 14 residues. Looked up from germline, CDR1 is LGHNA and CDR2 is YSLEER. V lost 0 bases to trimming and J lost 6 bases, with 9 bases between them. The CDR3 sequence: CASSQDTSSQPQHF. The CDR3 region has the DNA TGCGCCAGCAGCCAAGATACCTCGAGTCAGCCCCAGCATTTT.

This chain joins TRBV10-3 and TRBJ2-2; no definite D call. The CDR3 length is 12 residues. Germline V lookup: CDR1 ENHRY, CDR2 SYGVKD. Deletions cut 5 bases from V and 4 bases from J, with 5 bases between. CDR3 coding DNA: TGTGCCATCAGTAGGAGCACCGGGGAGCTGTTTTTT. Its translation is CAISRSTGELFF.

The chain recombines TRBV19 with TRBJ1-2; TRBD1 matches 7 bases. The CDR3 consists of 15 residues. V gave up 1 base and J gave up 7 bases; unmatched junction bases: 9. Germline CDR1 and CDR2: LNHDA and SQIVND (reference sequence). The CDR3 loop is CASSIGGGGAAGYTF. The CDR3 region has the DNA TGTGCCAGTAGTATAGGAGGAGGGGGCGCGGCTGGCTACACCTTC.

The J gene is TRBJ2-1, the V gene TRBV25-1; D is tentatively TRBD1 or TRBD2 (5 bases each). Trimming removed 4 bases from V and 5 bases from J, with 18 bases in between. The CDR3 is 16 residues long. Germline V gives CDR1 MGHDK, CDR2 SYGVNS. This chain's CDR3 is CASSGGEGSWNNEQFF. In DNA, the CDR3 is TGTGCCAGCAGTGGGGGTGAGGGGAGTTGGAACAATGAGCAGTTCTTC. Drawing the rest from reference TRBV25-1 and TRBJ2-1, the complete variable domain is EADIYQTPRYLVIGTGKKITLECSQTMGHDKMYWYQQDPGMELHLIHYSYGVNSTEKGDLSSESTVSRIRTEHFPLTLESARPSHTSQYLCASSGGEGSWNNEQFFGPGTRLTVL.

The rearrangement uses TRBV11-3 and TRBJ2-1; the D gene is possibly TRBD1 (5 bases). Germline CDR1 reads SGHNT; CDR2 reads YENEEA. V lost 3 bases to trimming and J lost 4 bases, with 10 bases between them. The CDR3 is 14 amino acids. CDR3 region: CASSFRQGYNEQFF. CDR3 nucleotides: TGTGCCAGCAGCTTCAGGCAGGGTTACAATGAGCAGTTCTTC.

This chain links TRBV5-1 with TRBJ2-2; TRBD2 agrees at 14 bases. Unmatched junction bases numbered 6, after V lost 3 bases and J lost 8 bases. The CDR3 is 16 amino acids. Germline V CDR1 and CDR2: SGHRS, YFSETQ. CDR3 in DNA: TGCGCCAGCAGCTCCACGGGACTAGCGGGAGTTGGGGAGCTGTTTTTT. Residues: CASSSTGLAGVGELFF.

V gene TRBV30 combines with J gene TRBJ2-6, with D perhaps matching TRBD1 or TRBD2 (5 bases each). Germline CDR1 is GTSNPN and CDR2 is SVGIG (reference sequence). CDR3 length: 18 amino acids. V was clipped by 0 bases and J by 0 bases, with 15 bases between them. The CDR3 here is CAWSVLAWGPSGANVLTF. The DNA of the CDR3 is TGTGCCTGGAGTGTACTCGCCTGGGGACCCTCTGGGGCCAACGTCCTGACTTTC. Full variable domain (rest looked up from reference TRBV30 and TRBJ2-6): SQTIHQWPATLVQPVGSPLSLECTVEGTSNPNLYWYRQAAGRGLQLLFYSVGIGQISSEVPQNLSASRPQDRQFILSSKKLLLSDSGFYLCAWSVLAWGPSGANVLTFGAGSRLTVL.

The V and J genes are TRBV10-3 and TRBJ2-7; TRBD2 aligns across 8 bases. The CDR3 has 18 amino acids. Germline V gene lookup returns CDR1 ENHRY and CDR2 SYGVKD. Germline trimming cut 1 base from V and 1 base from J; bases unmatched to any gene: 12. The CDR3 region is CAISEWGGQGLASYEQYF. DNA for the CDR3: TGTGCCATCAGTGAGTGGGGGGGCCAAGGACTAGCATCCTACGAGCAGTACTTC.

The V and J genes are TRBV2 and TRBJ2-7; D not certain. The CDR3 consists of 12 residues. Trimming removed 7 bases from V and 0 bases from J, with 7 bases in between. Germline lookup yields CDR1 SNHLY and CDR2 FYNNEI. The CDR3 loop is CASTKDSYEQYF. CDR3 bases: TGTGCCAGCACCAAAGACTCCTACGAGCAGTACTTC.

Comments on this clone: In the same sample, other DNA sequences code for this CDR3. V gene TRBV5-1 combines with J gene TRBJ2-6; a weak D match, TRBD2 (5 bases). Germline-derived CDR1 and CDR2 are SGHRS and YFSETQ. V lost 4 bases and J 0 bases, leaving 8 bases between the germline ends. The length of the CDR3 is 15 residues. In nucleotides, the CDR3 is TGCGCCAGCAGCCCTACTAGCTCTGGGGCCAACGTCCTGACTTTC. Translated: CASSPTSSGANVLTF.

Note on this clone: The junction does not match germline at one end; this may be a read error. V usage is TRBV5-1 and J usage is TRBJ2-5; the match to TRBD1 covers 8 bases. The germline V gene has CDR1 SGHRS and CDR2 YFSETQ. CDR3 length: 16 residues. CDR3 region: CASSPGQAPYQGTQYF. For the CDR3, the DNA is TGCGCCAGCAGCCCGGGACAGGCCCCGTACCAAGGGACCCAGTACTTC.

This clone was seen a single time. V and J are TRBV19 and TRBJ2-1; TRBD1 matches at 7 bases. Germline V lookup: CDR1 LNHDA, CDR2 SQIVND (reference sequence). CDR3 length: 13 amino acids. J lost 12 bases, V lost 7 bases, and 12 bases had no gene match. CDR3: CASIAARQGRQFF. CDR3 DNA: TGTGCCAGTATCGCGGCAAGACAGGGACGGCAGTTCTTC.

V gene TRBV7-2 combines with J gene TRBJ1-2; possibly TRBD1 for D (5 bases). V was trimmed by 6 bases and J by 4 bases, leaving 24 bases between them. CDR3 length: 17 amino acids. Germline V lookup: CDR1 SGHTA, CDR2 FQGNSA. The CDR3 here is CASSSSMDLKGTYGYTF. The DNA for the CDR3 is TGTGCCAGCAGTTCATCAATGGATCTGAAGGGGACCTATGGCTACACCTTC.

The V call is TRBV5-4, the J call TRBJ2-7; a possible D gene is TRBD1 (5 bases). The CDR3 loop spans 12 amino acids. Between the trimmed V and J ends, which lost 4 bases and 4 bases, there was a span of 9 bases. In germline, CDR1 is SGHNT, CDR2 YYREEE (reference sequence). CDR3 coding DNA: TGTGCCAGCAGCAGGGGCGCATACGAGCAGTACTTC. Translating it yields CASSRGAYEQYF.

The chain uses TRBV4-2 and TRBJ2-3; 13 nucleotides align to TRBD2. The length of the CDR3 is 16 residues. Unmatched junction bases numbered 5, after V lost 4 bases and J lost 4 bases. Germline CDR1 is LGHNA and CDR2 is YNFKEQ. The CDR3 DNA reads TGTGCCAGCAGCCCGAGACTAGCGGGGGGTGCAGATACGCAGTATTTT. Its translation: CASSPRLAGGADTQYF.

The chain links TRBV30 to TRBJ1-6; D uncertain. The CDR3 runs to 16 residues. Trimming left V 0 bases short and J 0 bases short, with 9 bases between. Germline V lookup: CDR1 GTSNPN, CDR2 SVGIG (reference sequence). The CDR3 DNA follows: TGTGCCTGGAGTGTAGCGGGGAGCTCCTATAATTCACCCCTCCACTTT. Translated: CAWSVAGSSYNSPLHF.

The CDR3: CASRFRYNEQFF. CDR3 DNA: TGTGCCAGCAGATTTAGGTACAATGAGCAGTTCTTC. J is TRBJ2-1 and V is TRBV5-6; D not resolved. From germline, CDR1 is SGHDT and CDR2 YYEEEE. There are 12 residues in the CDR3. Trimming stripped 5 bases from V and 4 bases from J, with 7 bases between.

Remarks on this clone: The sample holds other DNA sequences that translate to the same CDR3. The chain recombines TRBV7-6 with TRBJ2-5, with D unclear. From germline, CDR1 is SGHVS and CDR2 FNYEAQ. V was shortened by 4 bases and J by 5 bases, with 5 bases between the two germline ends. This CDR3 has 11 residues. CDR3 DNA: TGTGCCAGCAGCTCTGGGGAGACCCAGTACTTC. It codes for CASSSGETQYF. The whole variable domain, filled in from reference TRBV7-6 and TRBJ2-5, reads GAGVSQSPRYKVTKRGQDVALRCDPISGHVSLYWYRQALGQGPEFLTYFNYEAQQDKSGLPNDRFSAERPEGSISTLTIQRTEQRDSAMYRCASSSGETQYFGPGTRLLVL.

With regard to this clone: Other DNA sequences from this sample encode an identical CDR3 as well. The chain uses TRBV2 and TRBJ2-7, with 11 positions matching TRBD1. V gave up 4 bases and J gave up 4 bases; unmatched junction bases: 3. This CDR3 spans 14 amino acids. The germline CDR1 and CDR2 sequences are SNHLY and FYNNEI. CDR3: CASSADRGRYEQYF. The CDR3 nucleotides are TGTGCCAGCAGTGCGGACAGGGGGCGTTACGAGCAGTACTTC.

V is TRBV6-5 and J is TRBJ1-2, with D unresolved. The CDR3 contains 13 residues. Trimming took off 4 bases at V and 7 bases at J, with 13 bases between the two ends. Per the germline V gene, CDR1 is MNHEY and CDR2 is SVGAGI. This CDR3 is CASSSGRSGGYTF. The CDR3 DNA reads as TGTGCCAGCAGTTCCGGCCGGTCGGGTGGCTACACCTTC.

V is TRBV9 and J is TRBJ2-1; 12 nucleotides align to TRBD2. CDR3 length: 13 residues. The V gene end was trimmed by 2 bases and the J gene end by 10 bases; junction bases not matched to a gene: 1. In germline, CDR1 is SGDLS, CDR2 YYNGEE. CDR3 coding DNA: TGTGCCAGCAGCGTCGGACTAGCGGGGGAGCAGTTCTTC. Amino acid sequence: CASSVGLAGEQFF.

The gene calls are TRBV27 and TRBJ2-7, with unresolved D. The ends were cut back, 4 bases at V and 1 base at J, with 8 bases in the middle. In germline, CDR1 is MNHEY, CDR2 SMNVEV (reference sequence). The CDR3 length is 13 residues. CDR3 in DNA: TGTGCCAGCAGTTATGGGAAGTCCTACGAGCAGTACTTC. Translating gives CASSYGKSYEQYF.